Listed below are T cell receptor beta chains from one sample, sequenced in a study of spatial heterogeneity in lung cancer. TCRdb itself ran the 5' RACE reads through MiXCR, one entry per CDR3 protein. Of approximately 39,000 distinct CDR3 sequences listed, 6.5% to 9% are singletons. The source was PBMCs, collected at surgery. Receptor source: a female donor with early-stage non-small cell lung cancer. Each CDR3 is given with its conserved first and last residue. The D gene is left open where the match is weak. Some rows have no size entry. The others give once, few or many, or a class for an expanded clone.

CDR3 DNA: TGTGCCAGCAGCCAAGAGGTCCTAGGGGGAGCCAAAAACATTCAGTACTTC
CDR3 protein: CASSQEVLGGAKNIQYF
J gene: TRBJ2-4
V gene: TRBV3-1
clone size: few
D gene: NA

CDR3 DNA: TGTGCCAGCAGTTGGACAGGGGGGATCGCTGAAGCTTTCTTT
CDR3 protein: CASSWTGGIAEAFF
J gene: TRBJ1-1
V gene: TRBV12-3/TRBV12-4
clone size: many
D gene: TRBD1

CDR3 DNA: TGTGCCAGCAGGTCGGACAGGGAGAACACCGGGGAGCTGTTTTTT
CDR3 protein: CASRSDRENTGELFF
J gene: TRBJ2-2
V gene: TRBV9
clone size: few
D gene: TRBD1

CDR3 DNA: TGCAGTGCCCTGGGCTCAGCGGGGGGGCCAGATACGCAGTATTTT
CDR3 protein: CSALGSAGGPDTQYF
J gene: TRBJ2-3
V gene: TRBV20-1
clone size: many
D gene: TRBD2

CDR3 DNA: TGCAGTGCCGCCTGGAGGACCGGGGATACGCAGTATTTT
CDR3 protein: CSAAWRTGDTQYF
J gene: TRBJ2-3
V gene: TRBV20-1
clone size: NA
D gene: NA

CDR3 DNA: TGCGCCAGCAGCCAAGGTTCGACGCCGAGGGATGAGCAGTTCTTC
CDR3 protein: CASSQGSTPRDEQFF
J gene: TRBJ2-1
V gene: TRBV4-1
clone size: few
D gene: NA

CDR3 DNA: TGTGCCAGCAGCTTGGTACCGGGGCCCTTCTACGAGCAGTACTTC
CDR3 protein: CASSLVPGPFYEQYF
J gene: TRBJ2-7
V gene: TRBV5-4
clone size: few
D gene: NA

CDR3 DNA: TGTGCCAGTAGTAAGACAGGGAGCGGAGAGACCCAGTACTTC
CDR3 protein: CASSKTGSGETQYF
J gene: TRBJ2-5
V gene: TRBV19
clone size: many
D gene: TRBD1

CDR3 DNA: TGTGCCAGCAGCCCACAGGGAGTGGGGGGCACTGAAGCTTTCTTT
CDR3 protein: CASSPQGVGGTEAFF
J gene: TRBJ1-1
V gene: TRBV28
clone size: NA
D gene: NA

CDR3 DNA: TGTGCCAGCAGCCTAGCGGGAGAAAGGTACAATGAGCAGTTCTTC
CDR3 protein: CASSLAGERYNEQFF
J gene: TRBJ2-1
V gene: TRBV7-9
clone size: many
D gene: TRBD2

CDR3 DNA: TGCAGCGTTGAAGCAAGCGGTCCAGAGAGCTCCTACGAGCAGTACTTC
CDR3 protein: CSVEASGPESSYEQYF
J gene: TRBJ2-7
V gene: TRBV29-1
clone size: many
D gene: NA

CDR3 DNA: TGCGCCAGCAGCTCCTCGGGCCACTCCTACGAGCAGTACTTC
CDR3 protein: CASSSSGHSYEQYF
J gene: TRBJ2-7
V gene: TRBV5-1
clone size: few
D gene: NA

CDR3 DNA: TGTGCCAGCAGCTGGGGGACAGGGGAGTATCCCTACAATGAGCAGTTCTTC
CDR3 protein: CASSWGTGEYPYNEQFF
J gene: TRBJ2-1
V gene: TRBV5-6
clone size: many
D gene: TRBD1

CDR3 DNA: TGTGCCAGCAGCAAACCCGCCCGGACCCTCCACTTT
CDR3 protein: CASSKPARTLHF
J gene: TRBJ1-6
V gene: TRBV21-1
clone size: NA
D gene: NA

CDR3 DNA: TGTGCCAGTCAACAGGGGGCTGGGGCCAACGTCCTGACTTTC
CDR3 protein: CASQQGAGANVLTF
J gene: TRBJ2-6
V gene: TRBV2
clone size: NA
D gene: TRBD1

CDR3 DNA: TGTGCCAGCAGCGTAGACAGGGAGAGCGAGCAGTACTTC
CDR3 protein: CASSVDRESEQYF
J gene: TRBJ2-7
V gene: TRBV9
clone size: NA
D gene: NA

CDR3 DNA: TGTGCCAGCAGTGTCCAGACGGGGGGACCCTACGAGCAGTACTTC
CDR3 protein: CASSVQTGGPYEQYF
J gene: TRBJ2-7
V gene: TRBV6-1
clone size: NA
D gene: TRBD2

CDR3 DNA: TGTGCCAGCAGCCACCGGGACAGGGAGAATTCACCCCTCCACTTT
CDR3 protein: CASSHRDRENSPLHF
J gene: TRBJ1-6
V gene: TRBV3-1
clone size: few
D gene: TRBD1

CDR3 DNA: TGCGCCAGCAGCCCTACCGGCTCGACTAGCGGGAAAAACATTCAGTACTTC
CDR3 protein: CASSPTGSTSGKNIQYF
J gene: TRBJ2-4
V gene: TRBV5-1
clone size: many
D gene: TRBD2

CDR3 DNA: TGTGCCAGCAGCTTTTTACGCGGGAGGACCTACAATGAGCAGTTCTTC
CDR3 protein: CASSFLRGRTYNEQFF
J gene: TRBJ2-1
V gene: TRBV11-2
clone size: many
D gene: TRBD2

CDR3 DNA: TGCAGTGCTCCAGGGGGAGGCACAGATACGCAGTATTTT
CDR3 protein: CSAPGGGTDTQYF
J gene: TRBJ2-3
V gene: TRBV20-1
clone size: NA
D gene: TRBD1

CDR3 DNA: TGTGCCAGCAGCTTAGGGGTTGAGACTGAAGCTTTCTTT
CDR3 protein: CASSLGVETEAFF
J gene: TRBJ1-1
V gene: TRBV7-9
clone size: many
D gene: NA

CDR3 DNA: TGTGCCAGCAGTGATAGTGGAACCAAAAACATTCAGTACTTC
CDR3 protein: CASSDSGTKNIQYF
J gene: TRBJ2-4
V gene: TRBV28
clone size: many
D gene: NA

CDR3 DNA: TGTGCCAGCAGTCCGAGGTCCCGCTCCTACAATGAGCAGTTCTTC
CDR3 protein: CASSPRSRSYNEQFF
J gene: TRBJ2-1
V gene: TRBV28
clone size: many
D gene: NA

CDR3 DNA: TGTGCCATCGCGGACCCCTCTTACACCGGGGAGCTGTTTTTT
CDR3 protein: CAIADPSYTGELFF
J gene: TRBJ2-2
V gene: TRBV19
clone size: many
D gene: NA

CDR3 DNA: TGTGCCAGCTCTGGACAGGGGTGGTCAGATACGCAGTATTTT
CDR3 protein: CASSGQGWSDTQYF
J gene: TRBJ2-3
V gene: TRBV18
clone size: many
D gene: TRBD1

CDR3 DNA: TGCAGTGCTAGAGATTCCGGGGGGGGCCAAGAGACCCAGTACTTC
CDR3 protein: CSARDSGGGQETQYF
J gene: TRBJ2-5
V gene: TRBV20-1
clone size: many
D gene: TRBD2

CDR3 DNA: TGTGCCAGCAGTGAACCGAACGGGTGCTCCTACGAGCAGTACTTC
CDR3 protein: CASSEPNGCSYEQYF
J gene: TRBJ2-7
V gene: TRBV6-4
clone size: few
D gene: NA

CDR3 DNA: TGTGCCAGCAGCCAAGACAGGGGGCTAGAAAATGAGCAGTTCTTC
CDR3 protein: CASSQDRGLENEQFF
J gene: TRBJ2-1
V gene: TRBV4-2
clone size: few
D gene: TRBD1

CDR3 DNA: TGTGCCAGCAGCCTCCAGCGAAGGAACCAGTACTTC
CDR3 protein: CASSLQRRNQYF
J gene: TRBJ2-5
V gene: TRBV11-2
clone size: many
D gene: NA

CDR3 DNA: TGTGCCAGCGCTGGGACTAGCGGGCGTGAGCAGTTCTTC
CDR3 protein: CASAGTSGREQFF
J gene: TRBJ2-1
V gene: TRBV18
clone size: many
D gene: TRBD2

CDR3 DNA: TGTGCCAGCAGCTTAGTTAGCTCGGCAGATACGCAGTATTTT
CDR3 protein: CASSLVSSADTQYF
J gene: TRBJ2-3
V gene: TRBV7-2
clone size: few
D gene: NA

CDR3 DNA: TGTGCCAGCAGCTCCCGGGACAGGGGTGCAAGTGAGCAGTTCTTC
CDR3 protein: CASSSRDRGASEQFF
J gene: TRBJ2-1
V gene: TRBV11-3
clone size: NA
D gene: TRBD1

CDR3 DNA: TGTGCCAGCAGCTTGTCATTAGGCTCTGGGGCCAACGTCCTGACTTTC
CDR3 protein: CASSLSLGSGANVLTF
J gene: TRBJ2-6
V gene: TRBV5-6
clone size: few
D gene: NA

CDR3 DNA: TGCAGTGCTAGAGATCAGGGGGCAGCTGAAGCTTTCTTT
CDR3 protein: CSARDQGAAEAFF
J gene: TRBJ1-1
V gene: TRBV20-1
clone size: NA
D gene: TRBD1

CDR3 DNA: TGTGCCAGCAGCCCCCGGGGGGGGCATTACGAGCAGTACTTC
CDR3 protein: CASSPRGGHYEQYF
J gene: TRBJ2-7
V gene: TRBV27
clone size: few
D gene: TRBD2

CDR3 DNA: TGCGCCAGCAGCCACCCCACCCCGGGATTCCAAGAGACCCAGTACTTC
CDR3 protein: CASSHPTPGFQETQYF
J gene: TRBJ2-5
V gene: TRBV4-1
clone size: few
D gene: NA

CDR3 DNA: TGTGCCAGCCGCTGGGATGGCTACACCTTC
CDR3 protein: CASRWDGYTF
J gene: TRBJ1-2
V gene: TRBV2
clone size: few
D gene: NA

CDR3 DNA: TGTGCCAGCAGCTCCCCTAAGGGGCCTGCGTACGAGCAGTACTTC
CDR3 protein: CASSSPKGPAYEQYF
J gene: TRBJ2-7
V gene: TRBV7-8
clone size: NA
D gene: NA

CDR3 DNA: TGTGCCAGCAGTGTCGGGGGGCCGGCGGGCTACACCTTC
CDR3 protein: CASSVGGPAGYTF
J gene: TRBJ1-2
V gene: TRBV6-1
clone size: few
D gene: NA

CDR3 DNA: TGTGCCAGCAGTCCGGGGACGCCAAATTCACCCCTCCACTTT
CDR3 protein: CASSPGTPNSPLHF
J gene: TRBJ1-6
V gene: TRBV12-3/TRBV12-4
clone size: many
D gene: NA

CDR3 DNA: TGTGCCAGCAGCTTGGCTACTAGCGATATGGCCCAGTACTTC
CDR3 protein: CASSLATSDMAQYF
J gene: TRBJ2-5
V gene: TRBV7-8
clone size: many
D gene: TRBD2

CDR3 DNA: TGTGCCAGCAGTTTCACAGGGGGTAATGGCTACACCTTC
CDR3 protein: CASSFTGGNGYTF
J gene: TRBJ1-2
V gene: TRBV28
clone size: NA
D gene: TRBD1

CDR3 DNA: TGCGCCAGCAGCTTGGGTGGGGTCCGCTCTGGAAACACCATATATTTT
CDR3 protein: CASSLGGVRSGNTIYF
J gene: TRBJ1-3
V gene: TRBV5-1
clone size: many
D gene: NA

CDR3 DNA: TGTGCCAGCAGGAGGACACATAGCAATCAGCCCCAGCATTTT
CDR3 protein: CASRRTHSNQPQHF
J gene: TRBJ1-5
V gene: TRBV2
clone size: many
D gene: NA